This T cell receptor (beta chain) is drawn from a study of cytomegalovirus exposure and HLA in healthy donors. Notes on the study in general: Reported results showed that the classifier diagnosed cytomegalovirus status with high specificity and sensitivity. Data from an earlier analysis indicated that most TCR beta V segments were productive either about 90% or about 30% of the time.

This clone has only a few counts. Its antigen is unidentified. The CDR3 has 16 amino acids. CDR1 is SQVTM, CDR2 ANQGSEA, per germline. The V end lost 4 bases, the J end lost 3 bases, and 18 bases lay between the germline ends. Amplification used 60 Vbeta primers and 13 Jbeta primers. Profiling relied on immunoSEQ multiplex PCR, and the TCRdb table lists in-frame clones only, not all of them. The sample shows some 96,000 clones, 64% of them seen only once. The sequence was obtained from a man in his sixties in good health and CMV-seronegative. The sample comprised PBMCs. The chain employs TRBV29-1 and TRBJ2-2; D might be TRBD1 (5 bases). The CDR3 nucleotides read TGCAGCGTTGGGTCAGGGATTACTCGGGACACCGGGGAGCTGTTTTTT. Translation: CSVGSGITRDTGELFF.